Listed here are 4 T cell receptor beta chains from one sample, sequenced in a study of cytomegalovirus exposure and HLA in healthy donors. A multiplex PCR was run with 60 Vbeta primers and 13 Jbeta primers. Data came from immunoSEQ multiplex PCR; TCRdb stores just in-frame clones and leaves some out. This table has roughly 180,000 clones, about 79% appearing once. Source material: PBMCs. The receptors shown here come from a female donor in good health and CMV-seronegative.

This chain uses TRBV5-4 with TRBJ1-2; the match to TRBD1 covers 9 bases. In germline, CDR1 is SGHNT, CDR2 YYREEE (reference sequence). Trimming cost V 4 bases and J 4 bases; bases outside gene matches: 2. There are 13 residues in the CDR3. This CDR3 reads CASSAGQGYGYTF. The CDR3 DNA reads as TGTGCCAGCAGCGCGGGACAGGGCTATGGCTACACCTTC.

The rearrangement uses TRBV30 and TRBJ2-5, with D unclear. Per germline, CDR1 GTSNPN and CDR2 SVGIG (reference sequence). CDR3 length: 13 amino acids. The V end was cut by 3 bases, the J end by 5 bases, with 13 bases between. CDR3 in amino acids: CAWSPRQRETQYF. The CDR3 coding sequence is TGTGCCTGGAGCCCCCGGCAGAGGGAGACCCAGTACTTC.

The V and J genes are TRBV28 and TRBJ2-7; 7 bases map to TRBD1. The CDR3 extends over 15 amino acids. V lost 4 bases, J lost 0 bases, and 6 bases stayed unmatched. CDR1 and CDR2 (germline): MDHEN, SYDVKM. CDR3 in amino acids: CASSSGQLYSYEQYF. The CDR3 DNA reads TGTGCCAGCAGTTCGGGACAGTTATACTCCTACGAGCAGTACTTC.

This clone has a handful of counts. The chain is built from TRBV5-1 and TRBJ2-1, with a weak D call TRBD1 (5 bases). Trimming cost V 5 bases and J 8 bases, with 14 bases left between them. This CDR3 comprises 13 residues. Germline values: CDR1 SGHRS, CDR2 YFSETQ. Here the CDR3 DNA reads TGCGCCAGCAGTGCCGGCTGGGGCGATGAGCAGTTCTTC. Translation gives CASSAGWGDEQFF. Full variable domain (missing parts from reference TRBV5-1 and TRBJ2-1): KAGVTQTPRYLIKTRGQQVTLSCSPISGHRSVSWYQQTPGQGLQFLFEYFSETQRNKGNFPGRFSGRQFSNSRSEMNVSTLELGDSALYLCASSAGWGDEQFFGPGTRLTVL.